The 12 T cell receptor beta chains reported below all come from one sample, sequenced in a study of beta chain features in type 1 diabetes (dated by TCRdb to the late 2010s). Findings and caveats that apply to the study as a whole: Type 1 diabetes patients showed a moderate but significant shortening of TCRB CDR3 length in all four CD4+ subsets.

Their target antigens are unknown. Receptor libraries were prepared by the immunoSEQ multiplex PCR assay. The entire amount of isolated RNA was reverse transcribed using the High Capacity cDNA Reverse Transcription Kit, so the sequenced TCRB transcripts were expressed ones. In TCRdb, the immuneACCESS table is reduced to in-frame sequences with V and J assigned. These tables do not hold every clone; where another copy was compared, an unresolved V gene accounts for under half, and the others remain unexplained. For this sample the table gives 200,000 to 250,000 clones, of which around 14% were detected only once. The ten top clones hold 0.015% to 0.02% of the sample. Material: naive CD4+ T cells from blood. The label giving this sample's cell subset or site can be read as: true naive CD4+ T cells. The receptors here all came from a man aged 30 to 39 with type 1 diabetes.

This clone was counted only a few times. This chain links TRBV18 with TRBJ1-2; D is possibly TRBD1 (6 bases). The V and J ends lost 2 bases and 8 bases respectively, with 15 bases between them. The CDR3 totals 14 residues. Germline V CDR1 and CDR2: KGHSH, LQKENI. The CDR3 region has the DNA TGTGCCAGCTCACCAGCCCTACAGGGAAAGGGCTACACCTTC. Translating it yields CASSPALQGKGYTF.

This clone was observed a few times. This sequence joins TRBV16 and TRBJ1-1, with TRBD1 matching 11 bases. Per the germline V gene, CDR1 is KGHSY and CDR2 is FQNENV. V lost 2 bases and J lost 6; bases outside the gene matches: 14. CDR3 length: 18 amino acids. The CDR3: CASSQGLAFGQGAAEAFF. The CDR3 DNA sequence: TGTGCCAGCAGCCAAGGACTTGCTTTCGGACAGGGGGCCGCTGAAGCTTTCTTT.

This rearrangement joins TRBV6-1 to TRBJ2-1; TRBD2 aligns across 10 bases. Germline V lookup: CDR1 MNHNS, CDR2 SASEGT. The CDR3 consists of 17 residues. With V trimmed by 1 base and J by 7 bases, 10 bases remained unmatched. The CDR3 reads CASSEGGLAGAWNEQFF. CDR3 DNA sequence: TGTGCCAGCAGTGAAGGGGGGCTAGCGGGGGCTTGGAATGAGCAGTTCTTC.

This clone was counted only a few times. CDR3 loop: CASSPRTSGGYEQYF. The CDR3, as DNA: TGTGCCAGCTCACCACGGACTAGCGGGGGATACGAGCAGTACTTC. The chain has TRBV18 and TRBJ2-7; 13 bases agree with TRBD2. V was pared by 1 base and J by 4 bases, with 1 base of the junction left unmatched. The CDR3 sequence is 15 residues long. The germline V gene has CDR1 KGHSH and CDR2 LQKENI. The full variable domain, rest sourced from reference TRBV18 and TRBJ2-7, is NAGVMQNPRHLVRRRGQEARLRCSPMKGHSHVYWYRQLPEEGLKFMVYLQKENIIDESGMPKERFSAEFPKEGPSILRIQQVVRGDSAAYFCASSPRTSGGYEQYFGPGTRLTVT.

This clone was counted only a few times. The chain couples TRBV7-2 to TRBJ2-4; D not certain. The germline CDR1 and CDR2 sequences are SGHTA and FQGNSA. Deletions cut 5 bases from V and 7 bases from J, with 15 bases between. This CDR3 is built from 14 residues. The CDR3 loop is CASSPRPGGNIQYF. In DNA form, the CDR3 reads TGTGCCAGCAGCCCACGACCGGGTGGCAACATTCAGTACTTC. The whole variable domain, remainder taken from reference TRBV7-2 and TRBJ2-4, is GAGVSQSPSNKVTEKGKDVELRCDPISGHTALYWYRQSLGQGLEFLIYFQGNSAPDKSGLPSDRFSAERTGGSVSTLTIQRTQQEDSAVYLCASSPRPGGNIQYFGAGTRLSVL.

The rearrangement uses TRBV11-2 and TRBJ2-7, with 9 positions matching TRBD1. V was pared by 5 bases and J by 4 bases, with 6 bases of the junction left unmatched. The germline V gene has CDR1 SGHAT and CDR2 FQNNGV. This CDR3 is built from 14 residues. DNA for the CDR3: TGTGCCAGCAGCGAAGGGACAGGGATATACGAGCAGTACTTC. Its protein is CASSEGTGIYEQYF.

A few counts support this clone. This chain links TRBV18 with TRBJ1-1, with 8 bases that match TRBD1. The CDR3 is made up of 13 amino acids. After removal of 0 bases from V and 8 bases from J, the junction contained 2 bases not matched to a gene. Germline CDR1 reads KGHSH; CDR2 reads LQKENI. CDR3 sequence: CASSPPDRGEAFF. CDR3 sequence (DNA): TGTGCCAGCTCACCACCTGACAGGGGCGAAGCTTTCTTT.

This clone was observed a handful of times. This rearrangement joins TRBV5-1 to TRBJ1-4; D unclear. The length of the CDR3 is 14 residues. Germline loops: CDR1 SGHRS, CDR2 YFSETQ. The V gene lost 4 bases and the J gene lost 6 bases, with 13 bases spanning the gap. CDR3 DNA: TGCGCCAGCAGCCCCCGCGGGGTTGATGAAAAACTGTTTTTT. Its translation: CASSPRGVDEKLFF. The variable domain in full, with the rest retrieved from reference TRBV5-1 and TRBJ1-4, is KAGVTQTPRYLIKTRGQQVTLSCSPISGHRSVSWYQQTPGQGLQFLFEYFSETQRNKGNFPGRFSGRQFSNSRSEMNVSTLELGDSALYLCASSPRGVDEKLFFGSGTQLSVL.

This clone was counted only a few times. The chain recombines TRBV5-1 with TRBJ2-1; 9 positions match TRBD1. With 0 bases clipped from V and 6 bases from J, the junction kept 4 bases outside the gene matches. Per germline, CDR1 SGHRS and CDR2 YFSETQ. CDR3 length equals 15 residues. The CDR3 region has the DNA TGCGCCAGCAGCTTGGCCAGGGACAGGGTCAATGAGCAGTTCTTC. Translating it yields CASSLARDRVNEQFF.

For the CDR3, the DNA is TGTGCCAGCAGTCTTACTGCAGGGGACTATGGCTACACCTTC. Its protein product is CASSLTAGDYGYTF. This chain links TRBV27 with TRBJ1-2; a possible D gene is TRBD1 (6 bases). CDR1 is MNHEY and CDR2 is SMNVEV in the germline V gene (reference sequence). V was trimmed by 5 bases and J by 3 bases, leaving 13 bases between them. The CDR3 is made up of 14 amino acids.

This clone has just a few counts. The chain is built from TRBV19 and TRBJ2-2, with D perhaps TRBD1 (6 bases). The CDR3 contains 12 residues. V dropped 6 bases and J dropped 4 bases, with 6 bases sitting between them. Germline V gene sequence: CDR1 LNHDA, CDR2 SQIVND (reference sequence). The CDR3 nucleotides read TGTGCCAGTAGGGACAGCACCGGGGAGCTGTTTTTT. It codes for CASRDSTGELFF.

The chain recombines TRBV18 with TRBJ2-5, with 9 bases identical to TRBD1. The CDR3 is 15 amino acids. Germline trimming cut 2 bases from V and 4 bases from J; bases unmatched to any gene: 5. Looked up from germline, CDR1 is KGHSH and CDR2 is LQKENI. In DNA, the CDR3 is TGTGCCAGCTCACCAGGACAGGGGCGGCGAGAGACCCAGTACTTC. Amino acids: CASSPGQGRRETQYF.